A single sample is the source of the 28 T cell receptor beta chains below, sequenced in a study of CD8 T cells in ankylosing spondylitis. MiXCR was run by TCRdb on the 5' RACE reads, yielding one entry per CDR3 protein. Among under 200,000 distinct CDR3 sequences listed, approximately 9.9% were seen once. The sequencing sample was made of blood, either unsorted or a sorted T cell fraction (not recorded which). All receptors derive from a female donor with ankylosing spondylitis or in good health (not recorded which).

This chain links TRBV4-3 with TRBJ2-5; D may be TRBD2 (6 bases). From germline, CDR1 is LGHNA and CDR2 YSLEER. This CDR3 has 15 amino acids. V was pared by 4 bases and J by 5 bases, with 17 bases between. CDR3 sequence: CASSLSSDDWETQYF. Written as DNA, the CDR3 is TGCGCCAGCAGCCTCTCTAGCGATGATTGGGAGACCCAGTACTTC.

The chain links TRBV2 to TRBJ2-1; D not certain. There are 16 residues in the CDR3. The V end lost 2 bases, the J end lost 0 bases, and 11 bases lay between the germline ends. The germline V gene has CDR1 SNHLY and CDR2 FYNNEI. The CDR3 nucleotides are TGTGCCAGCAGTGAATCGGGCCTAAGCTCCTACAATGAGCAGTTCTTC. Amino acid sequence: CASSESGLSSYNEQFF.

The chain couples TRBV11-2 to TRBJ2-7; D possibly uses TRBD1 or TRBD2 (5 bases each). The germline V gene encodes CDR1 SGHAT and CDR2 FQNNGV. The CDR3 is 14 amino acids. Trimming left V 0 bases short and J 2 bases short, with 8 bases between. The CDR3 nucleotides are TGTGCCAGCAGCTTAGAATGGGGACCCTACGAGCAGTACTTC. It is translated as CASSLEWGPYEQYF. Drawing the rest from reference TRBV11-2 and TRBJ2-7, the complete variable domain is EAGVAQSPRYKIIEKRQSVAFWCNPISGHATLYWYQQILGQGPKLLIQFQNNGVVDDSQLPKDRFSAERLKGVDSTLKIQPAKLEDSAVYLCASSLEWGPYEQYFGPGTRLTVT.

There are a few counts of this clonotype. V gene TRBV4-2 combines with J gene TRBJ2-2, with 8 bases fitting TRBD1. From germline, CDR1 is LGHNA and CDR2 YNFKEQ. V dropped 4 bases and J dropped 7; count of bases not matched to a gene: 11. CDR3 length: 16 residues. The CDR3 reads CASSLEEQGEIGELFF. The CDR3 nucleotides read TGTGCCAGCAGCCTGGAGGAACAGGGGGAAATCGGGGAGCTGTTTTTT.

This clonotype was seen a handful of times. This chain uses TRBV7-9 with TRBJ2-1; TRBD2 matches 13 bases. There are 14 residues in the CDR3. Per the germline V gene, CDR1 is SEHNR and CDR2 is FQNEAQ (reference sequence). The V gene end was trimmed by 10 bases and the J gene end by 5 bases; junction bases not matched to a gene: 5. The CDR3 protein is CATQTSGGNNEQFF. CDR3 in DNA: TGTGCCACCCAGACTAGCGGGGGGAACAATGAGCAGTTCTTC.

In this sample, this clonotype turned up a few times. The chain carries TRBV7-9 and TRBJ2-3, with 7 bases matching TRBD2. The germline CDR1 and CDR2 sequences are SEHNR and FQNEAQ (reference sequence). Trimming at V came to 5 bases and at J to 5 bases, leaving 10 bases not matched to a gene. The CDR3 runs to 15 residues. The CDR3 DNA reads as TGTGCCAGCAGCAACGGGGGGAAGTCGCGAGATACGCAGTATTTT. Translation gives CASSNGGKSRDTQYF.

The chain combines TRBV27 with TRBJ1-5, with D tentatively TRBD1 (5 bases). Germline CDR1 and CDR2: MNHEY and SMNVEV (reference sequence). CDR3 length equals 13 residues. V lost 3 bases and J lost 8, with 11 bases in between. This chain's CDR3 is CASSFARGEPQHF. As DNA, the CDR3 is TGTGCCAGCAGTTTCGCCCGGGGGGAGCCCCAGCATTTT.

This clonotype was seen only a few times. The chain is built from TRBV5-6 and TRBJ2-2; no reliable D call. Trimming pared 0 bases from V and 2 bases from J, leaving 11 bases between. Germline V gene lookup returns CDR1 SGHDT and CDR2 YYEEEE. This CDR3 comprises 16 residues. The CDR3 nucleotides read TGTGCCAGCAGCTTGGACCGTTCGGGTAACACCGGGGAGCTGTTTTTT. Encoded protein: CASSLDRSGNTGELFF.

This clonotype was seen a handful of times. The V and J genes are TRBV12-5 and TRBJ1-2; D ambiguous. The V gene lost 6 bases and the J gene lost 4 bases, with 18 bases spanning the gap. This CDR3 region has 15 residues. Germline V CDR1 and CDR2: LGHNT, FRNRAP. The CDR3 here is CASGRDRDGVYGYTF. The CDR3 coding sequence is TGTGCTAGTGGCCGTGACCGGGATGGGGTCTATGGCTACACCTTC.

This clonotype was observed a handful of times. The V and J genes are TRBV28 and TRBJ2-3; D may be TRBD2 (5 bases). This CDR3 has 17 amino acids. Germline assignment: CDR1 MDHEN and CDR2 SYDVKM. Trimming took off 4 bases at V and 1 base at J, with 18 bases between the two ends. CDR3: CASSSGPAGGRTDTQYF. In nucleotides, the CDR3 is TGTGCCAGCAGTTCCGGACCGGCGGGCGGGCGCACAGATACGCAGTATTTT.

V gene TRBV30 combines with J gene TRBJ2-7; the match to TRBD1 covers 8 bases. This CDR3 is built from 13 residues. The V gene end was trimmed by 5 bases and the J gene end by 6 bases; junction bases not matched to a gene: 9. In germline, CDR1 is GTSNPN, CDR2 SVGIG (reference sequence). CDR3 in DNA: TGTGCCTGGGCGCCGGATCAGGGGGCCGAGCAGTACTTC. It yields the protein CAWAPDQGAEQYF.

This clonotype was detected only a few times. CDR3: CASSPIDGRYNEQFF. The CDR3 DNA follows: TGTGCCAGCAGCCCCATTGACGGGCGGTACAATGAGCAGTTCTTC. The rearrangement links TRBV7-8 to TRBJ2-1; no definite D call. Looked up from germline, CDR1 is SGHVS and CDR2 is FQNEAQ. The CDR3 contains 15 residues. V lost 5 bases to trimming and J lost 4 bases, with 15 bases between them.

The rearrangement links TRBV28 to TRBJ2-1; 9 nucleotides match TRBD2. Germline CDR1 and CDR2: MDHEN and SYDVKM. The trim removed 3 bases at V and 6 bases at J, leaving 6 bases unmatched. The CDR3 contains 15 residues. The CDR3, as DNA: TGTGCCAGCAGTTTGGGCGGGAGGGCCCTCAATGAGCAGTTCTTC. Its translation is CASSLGGRALNEQFF.

This clonotype was picked up a small number of times. Here the CDR3 reads CASSSHGTAQTDGLFF. The CDR3 DNA is TGTGCCAGCAGCTCTCACGGCACAGCCCAGACGGATGGACTGTTTTTT. V gene TRBV12-1 combines with J gene TRBJ1-4; the table's D call, TRBD1, was not checked against the DNA. TRBV12-1 is a pseudogene segment. CDR3 length: 16 residues.

The chain carries TRBV7-2 and TRBJ1-5; no firm D call. CDR3 length: 14 amino acids. Germline V gene data show CDR1 as SGHTA and CDR2 as FQGNSA. V lost 5 bases to trimming and J lost 1 base, with 9 bases between them. The DNA of the CDR3 is TGTGCCAGCAGCCCACTGGCGAGCAATCAGCCCCAGCATTTT. Protein sequence: CASSPLASNQPQHF.

The chain couples TRBV7-6 to TRBJ2-1; D possibly corresponds to TRBD2 (5 bases). From germline, CDR1 is SGHVS and CDR2 FNYEAQ. V was trimmed by 4 bases and J by 2 bases, leaving 6 bases between them. There are 13 residues in the CDR3. CDR3 DNA: TGTGCCAGCAGCTCAGCGGCCTACAATGAGCAGTTCTTC. Its protein is CASSSAAYNEQFF. Variable domain in full (rest from reference TRBV7-6 and TRBJ2-1): GAGVSQSPRYKVTKRGQDVALRCDPISGHVSLYWYRQALGQGPEFLTYFNYEAQQDKSGLPNDRFSAERPEGSISTLTIQRTEQRDSAMYRCASSSAAYNEQFFGPGTRLTVL.

This clonotype was found many times. The V call is TRBV6-1, the J call TRBJ2-1; 7 positions match TRBD1. From germline, CDR1 is MNHNS and CDR2 SASEGT. CDR3 length: 17 amino acids. V lost 6 bases and J lost 0; bases outside the gene matches: 11. CDR3 in DNA: TGTGCCAGCAGGACCGGGACAGCGCCTAGCTCCTACAATGAGCAGTTCTTC. Translating gives CASRTGTAPSSYNEQFF.

This clonotype was seen at least ten times. This sequence joins TRBV12-3 or TRBV12-4 and TRBJ1-2, with a weak D call TRBD1 (5 bases). The CDR3 totals 12 residues. V was cut by 7 bases and J by 4 bases, with 10 bases left in between. The CDR3 nucleotides read TGTGCCAGCACCTCCGGGGCCTATGGCTACACCTTC. Its translation is CASTSGAYGYTF.

The chain recombines TRBV6-5 with TRBJ2-3; no clear D. Trimming removed 5 bases at V and 7 bases at J, with 10 bases between. CDR1 and CDR2 (germline): MNHEY, SVGAGI. This CDR3 has 12 residues. The CDR3 sequence is CASSQDGYTQYF. CDR3 nucleotides: TGTGCCAGCAGTCAGGACGGGTATACGCAGTATTTT.

This clonotype occurred a few times. The chain recombines TRBV20-1 with TRBJ1-2; TRBD1 is a possible D gene (5 bases). Germline-derived CDR1 and CDR2 are DFQATT and SNEGSKA (reference sequence). This CDR3 has 15 residues. With 2 bases removed from V and 4 bases from J, the gap between germline ends came to 17 bases. CDR3 DNA sequence: TGCAGTGCTAGACCCCTATCAGCAGGGATCTATGGCTACACCTTC. Protein: CSARPLSAGIYGYTF.

The CDR3 coding sequence is TGTGCCAGCAGTTTAGCGGGAGGGTTAGATACGCAGTATTTT. Amino acids: CASSLAGGLDTQYF. The V and J genes are TRBV12-3 or TRBV12-4 and TRBJ2-3, with TRBD2 matching over 7 bases. V was clipped by 0 bases and J by 5 bases; unmatched bases: 2. This CDR3 contains 14 residues.

There are a few counts of this clonotype. The rearrangement joins TRBV12-3 or TRBV12-4 to TRBJ2-1; TRBD2 agrees at 14 bases. Trimming removed 6 bases from V and 2 bases from J; junction bases left unmatched: 9. The CDR3 is 18 amino acids. The CDR3 DNA reads as TGTGCCAGCAGCCCGGGACTAGCGGGAGAGAGAGCCTACAATGAGCAGTTCTTC. It codes for CASSPGLAGERAYNEQFF.

This clonotype was detected only a few times. The chain couples TRBV27 to TRBJ2-7; 8 bases agree with TRBD1. The CDR3 runs to 15 residues. V lost 4 bases to trimming and J lost 5 bases; unmatched junction nucleotides: 10. Germline V CDR1 and CDR2: MNHEY, SMNVEV (reference sequence). The DNA for the CDR3 is TGTGCCAGCAGTTCTCCCGGACAGGGACGAAACGAGCAGTACTTC. Translating it yields CASSSPGQGRNEQYF.

At least ten counts were recorded for this clonotype. The chain joins TRBV29-1 to TRBJ2-7; D perhaps matches TRBD2 (6 bases). Per the germline V gene, CDR1 is SQVTM and CDR2 is ANQGSEA. V was cut by 5 bases and J by 2 bases, with 13 bases left in between. CDR3 length: 13 amino acids. The CDR3 loop is CSVMDYSTYEQYF. The CDR3 DNA reads as TGCAGCGTTATGGACTACTCTACCTACGAGCAGTACTTC.

This clonotype showed up many times. Here the CDR3 reads CSVRTGGRYEQYF. CDR3 coding DNA: TGCAGCGTTCGGACAGGGGGGAGGTACGAGCAGTACTTC. The chain recombines TRBV29-1 with TRBJ2-7; 10 bases agree with TRBD1. V shed 5 bases, J shed 4 bases, and the junction held 5 bases outside the gene matches. The CDR3 length is 13 residues. Germline V lookup: CDR1 SQVTM, CDR2 ANQGSEA.

This clonotype has a count of ten or more. The chain uses TRBV25-1 and TRBJ2-1; 8 nucleotides align to TRBD2. J lost 15 bases, V lost 6 bases, and 10 bases had no gene match. CDR1 is MGHDK, CDR2 SYGVNS, per germline. This CDR3 is 12 amino acids long. CDR3 coding DNA: TGTGCCAGCAGCCTTAGCGGACTAGCCAGGTTCTTC. It codes for CASSLSGLARFF.

This clonotype was seen only a few times. J is TRBJ2-1 and V is TRBV5-1; D possibly corresponds to TRBD2 (6 bases). The CDR3 contains 13 residues. The V end lost 0 bases, the J end lost 8 bases, and 9 bases lay between the germline ends. CDR1 is SGHRS and CDR2 is YFSETQ in the germline V gene. This CDR3 reads CASSLGLADEQFF. The CDR3 DNA reads as TGCGCCAGCAGCTTGGGGTTAGCGGATGAGCAGTTCTTC.

This chain joins TRBV7-9 and TRBJ2-3, with a weak D call TRBD2 (5 bases). V was cut by 5 bases and J by 4 bases, with 13 bases left in between. This CDR3 contains 14 residues. The germline V gene encodes CDR1 SEHNR and CDR2 FQNEAQ (reference sequence). The CDR3 loop reads CASSPGNKADTQYF. CDR3 coding DNA: TGTGCCAGCAGCCCCGGGAATAAGGCAGATACGCAGTATTTT.